This TCR beta chain was found in a study of identical twins. Each CDR3 protein gets one entry after TCRdb re-called the 5' RACE reads with MiXCR. This table holds about 240,000 distinct CDR3 sequences, roughly 12% found once. V gave up 6 bases and J gave up 0 bases, with 10 bases separating them. Germline loops: CDR1 MNHEY, CDR2 SMNVEV (reference sequence). This CDR3 is 14 amino acids long. All donors were healthy Caucasians. As for this clonotype: Its antigen is unidentified.

Study findings and constraints: Abundant beta clonotypes from cord blood had fewer insertions, unlike memory repertoires, which showed none. Models underestimated TCR alpha sharing (out-of-frame) in monozygotic twins.

These data are also associated with another study on yellow fever vaccine responses in identical twins.

This chain uses TRBV27 with TRBJ2-3; TRBD1 is a possible D gene (5 bases). This TCR was recovered from a young woman in good health. The sample taken for sequencing was memory (CD45RO+) T cells sorted from blood. The CDR3: CASRDIESTDTQYF. The CDR3 DNA reads TGTGCCAGCAGGGACATAGAAAGCACAGATACGCAGTATTTT.